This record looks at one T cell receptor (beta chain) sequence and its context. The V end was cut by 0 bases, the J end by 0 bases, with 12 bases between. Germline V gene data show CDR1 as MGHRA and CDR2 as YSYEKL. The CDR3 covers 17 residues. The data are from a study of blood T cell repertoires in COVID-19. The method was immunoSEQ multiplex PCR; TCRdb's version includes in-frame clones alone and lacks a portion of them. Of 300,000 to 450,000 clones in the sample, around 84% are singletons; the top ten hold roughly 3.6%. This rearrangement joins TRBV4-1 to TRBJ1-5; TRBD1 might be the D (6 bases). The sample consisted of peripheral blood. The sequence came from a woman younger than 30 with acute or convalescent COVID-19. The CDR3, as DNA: TGCGCCAGCAGCCAAGATCTTAGGGGGTATAGCAATCAGCCCCAGCATTTT. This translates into CASSQDLRGYSNQPQHF.